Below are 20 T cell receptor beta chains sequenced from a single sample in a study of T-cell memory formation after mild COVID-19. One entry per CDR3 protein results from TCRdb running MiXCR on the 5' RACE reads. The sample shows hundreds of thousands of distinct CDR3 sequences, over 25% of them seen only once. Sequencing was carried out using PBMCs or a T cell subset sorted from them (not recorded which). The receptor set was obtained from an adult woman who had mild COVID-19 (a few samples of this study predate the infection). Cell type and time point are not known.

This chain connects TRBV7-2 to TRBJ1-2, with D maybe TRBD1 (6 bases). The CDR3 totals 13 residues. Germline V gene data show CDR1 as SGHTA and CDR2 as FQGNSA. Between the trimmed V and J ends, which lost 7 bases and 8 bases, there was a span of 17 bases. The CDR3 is CASTRGGAGGYTF. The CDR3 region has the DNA TGTGCCAGCACCCGGGGGGGCGCGGGAGGCTACACCTTC.

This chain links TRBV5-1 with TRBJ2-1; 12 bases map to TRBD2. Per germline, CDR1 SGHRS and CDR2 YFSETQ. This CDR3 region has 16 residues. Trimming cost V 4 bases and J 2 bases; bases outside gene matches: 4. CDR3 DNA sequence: TGCGCCAGCAGCATACTAGCGGGGGGAACCTACAATGAGCAGTTCTTC. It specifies CASSILAGGTYNEQFF.

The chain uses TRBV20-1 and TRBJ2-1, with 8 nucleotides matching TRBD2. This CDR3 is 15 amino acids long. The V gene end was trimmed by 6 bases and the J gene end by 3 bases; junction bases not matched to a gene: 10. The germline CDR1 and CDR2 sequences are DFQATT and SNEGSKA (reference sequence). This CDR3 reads CSAPPRSGGYNEQFF. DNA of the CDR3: TGCAGTGCCCCCCCCCGAAGCGGGGGCTACAATGAGCAGTTCTTC.

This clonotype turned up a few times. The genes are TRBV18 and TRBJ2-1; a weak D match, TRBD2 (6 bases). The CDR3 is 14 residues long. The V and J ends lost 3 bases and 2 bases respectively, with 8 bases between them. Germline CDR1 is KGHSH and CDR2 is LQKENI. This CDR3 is CASSPEGTYNEQFF. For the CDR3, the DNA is TGTGCCAGCTCACCGGAGGGTACCTACAATGAGCAGTTCTTC.

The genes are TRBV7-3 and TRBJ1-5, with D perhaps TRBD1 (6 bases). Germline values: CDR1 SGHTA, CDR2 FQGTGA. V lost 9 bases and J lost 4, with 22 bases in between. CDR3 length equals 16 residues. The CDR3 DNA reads TGTGCCAGTGGTCTTTTCCGGGGGCAGTATAATCAGCCCCAGCATTTT. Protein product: CASGLFRGQYNQPQHF.

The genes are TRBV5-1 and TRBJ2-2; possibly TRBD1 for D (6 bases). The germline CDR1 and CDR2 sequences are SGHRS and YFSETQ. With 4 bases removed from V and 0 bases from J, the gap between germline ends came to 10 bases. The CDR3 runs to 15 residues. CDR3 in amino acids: CASSPGQPNTGELFF. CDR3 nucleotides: TGCGCCAGCAGCCCGGGACAACCGAACACCGGGGAGCTGTTTTTT.

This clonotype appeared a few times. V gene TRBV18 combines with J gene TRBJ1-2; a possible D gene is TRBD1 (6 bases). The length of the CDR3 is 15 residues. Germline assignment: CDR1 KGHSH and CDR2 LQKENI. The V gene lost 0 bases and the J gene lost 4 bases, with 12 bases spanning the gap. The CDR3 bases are TGTGCCAGCTCACCACCGGGACAATTTTTCTATGGCTACACCTTC. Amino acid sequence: CASSPPGQFFYGYTF.

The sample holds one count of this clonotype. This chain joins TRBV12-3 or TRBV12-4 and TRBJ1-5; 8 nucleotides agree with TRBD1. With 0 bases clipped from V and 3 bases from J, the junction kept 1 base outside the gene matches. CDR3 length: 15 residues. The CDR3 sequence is CASSLAQGANQPQHF. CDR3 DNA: TGTGCCAGCAGTTTAGCGCAGGGGGCCAATCAGCCCCAGCATTTT.

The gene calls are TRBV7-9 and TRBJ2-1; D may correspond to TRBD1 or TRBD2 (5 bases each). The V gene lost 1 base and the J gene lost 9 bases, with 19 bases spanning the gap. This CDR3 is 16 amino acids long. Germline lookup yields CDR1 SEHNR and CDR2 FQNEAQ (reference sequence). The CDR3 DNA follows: TGTGCCAGCAGCTTAGAAGGGACCCGTTTTGGGGGTGAGCAGTTCTTC. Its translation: CASSLEGTRFGGEQFF.

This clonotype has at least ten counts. The CDR3, as DNA: TGCAGTGCCTCAAGAAATACGCAGTATTTT. Residues: CSASRNTQYF. The rearrangement uses TRBV20-1 and TRBJ2-3; no clear D. Trimming cost V 6 bases and J 7 bases, with 8 bases left between them. The germline V gene encodes CDR1 DFQATT and CDR2 SNEGSKA (reference sequence). The CDR3 is 10 amino acids.

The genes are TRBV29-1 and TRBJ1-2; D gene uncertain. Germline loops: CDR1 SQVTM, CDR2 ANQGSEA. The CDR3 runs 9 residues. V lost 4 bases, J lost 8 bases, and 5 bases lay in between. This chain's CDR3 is CSVGAGYTF. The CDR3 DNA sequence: TGCAGCGTTGGGGCCGGCTACACCTTC.

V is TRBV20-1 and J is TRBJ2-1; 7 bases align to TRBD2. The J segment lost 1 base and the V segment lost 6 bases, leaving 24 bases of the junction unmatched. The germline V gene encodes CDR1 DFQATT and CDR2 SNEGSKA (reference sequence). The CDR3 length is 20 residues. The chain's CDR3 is CSATSGADGGRKGSYNEQFF. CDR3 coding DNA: TGCAGTGCGACGAGCGGGGCCGACGGAGGGAGGAAGGGTTCCTACAATGAGCAGTTCTTC.

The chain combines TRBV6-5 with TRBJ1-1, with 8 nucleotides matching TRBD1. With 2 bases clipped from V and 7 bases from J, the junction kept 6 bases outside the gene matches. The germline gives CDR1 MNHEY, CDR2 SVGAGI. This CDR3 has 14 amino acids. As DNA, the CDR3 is TGTGCCAGCAGTTACGACAGGGGTCTAGGTGAAGCTTTCTTT. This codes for CASSYDRGLGEAFF.

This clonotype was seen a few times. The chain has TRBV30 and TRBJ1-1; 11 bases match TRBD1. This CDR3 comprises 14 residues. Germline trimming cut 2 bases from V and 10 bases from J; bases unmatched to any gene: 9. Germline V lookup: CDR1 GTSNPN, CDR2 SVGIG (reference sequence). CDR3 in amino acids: CAWSPPTGTGGAFF. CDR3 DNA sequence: TGTGCCTGGAGTCCACCGACCGGGACAGGGGGAGCTTTCTTT.

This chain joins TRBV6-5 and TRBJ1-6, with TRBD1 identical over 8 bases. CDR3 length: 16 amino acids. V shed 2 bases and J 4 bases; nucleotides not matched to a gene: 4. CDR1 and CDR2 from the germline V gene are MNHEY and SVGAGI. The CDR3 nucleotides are TGTGCCAGCAGTTACCGTGGACAGGGATATAATTCACCCCTCCACTTT. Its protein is CASSYRGQGYNSPLHF.

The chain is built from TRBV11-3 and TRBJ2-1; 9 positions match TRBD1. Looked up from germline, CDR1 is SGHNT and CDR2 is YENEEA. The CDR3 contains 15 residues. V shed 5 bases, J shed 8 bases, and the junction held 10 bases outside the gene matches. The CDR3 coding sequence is TGTGCCAGCAGCCCAGGGGTACAGGGGGCCTATGAGCAGTTCTTC. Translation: CASSPGVQGAYEQFF.

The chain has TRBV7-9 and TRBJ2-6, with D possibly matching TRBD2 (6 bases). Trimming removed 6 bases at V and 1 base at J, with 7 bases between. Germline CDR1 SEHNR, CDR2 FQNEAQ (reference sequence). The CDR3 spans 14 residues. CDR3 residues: CASSGGSGANVLTF. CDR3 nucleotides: TGTGCCAGCAGTGGAGGGTCTGGGGCCAACGTCCTGACTTTC.

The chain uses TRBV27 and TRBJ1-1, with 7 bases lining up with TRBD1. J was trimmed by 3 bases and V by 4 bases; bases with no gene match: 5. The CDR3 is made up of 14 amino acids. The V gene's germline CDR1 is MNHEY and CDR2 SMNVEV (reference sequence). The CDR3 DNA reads TGTGCCAGCAGTTCTCAGACAGGGTACACTGAAGCTTTCTTT. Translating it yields CASSSQTGYTEAFF.

As DNA, the CDR3 is TGCGCCAGCAGCCAACCTGGGACAGGCGCCTACAATGAGCAGTTCTTC. It codes for CASSQPGTGAYNEQFF. V gene TRBV4-1 combines with J gene TRBJ2-1; 8 nucleotides match TRBD1. From germline, CDR1 is MGHRA and CDR2 YSYEKL. The CDR3 loop spans 16 amino acids. The J segment lost 2 bases and the V segment lost 2 bases, leaving 5 bases of the junction unmatched.

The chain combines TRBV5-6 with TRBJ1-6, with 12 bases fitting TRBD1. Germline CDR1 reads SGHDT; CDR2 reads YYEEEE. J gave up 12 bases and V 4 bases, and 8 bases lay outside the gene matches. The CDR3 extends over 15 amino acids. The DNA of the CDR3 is TGTGCCAGCAGCGGGACCGGGACAGGGGGCTTACCCCTCCACTTT. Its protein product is CASSGTGTGGLPLHF.